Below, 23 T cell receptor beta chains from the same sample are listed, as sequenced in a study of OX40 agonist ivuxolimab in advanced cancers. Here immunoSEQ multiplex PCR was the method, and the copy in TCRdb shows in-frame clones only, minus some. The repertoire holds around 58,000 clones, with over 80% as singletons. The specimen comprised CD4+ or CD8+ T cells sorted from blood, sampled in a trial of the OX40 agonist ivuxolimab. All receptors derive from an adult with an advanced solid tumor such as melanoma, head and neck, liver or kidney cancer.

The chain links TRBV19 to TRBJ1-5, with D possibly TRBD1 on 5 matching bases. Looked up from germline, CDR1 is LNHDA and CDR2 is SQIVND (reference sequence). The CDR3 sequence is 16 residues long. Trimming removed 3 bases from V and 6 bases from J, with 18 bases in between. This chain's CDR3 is CASSMSSTRAGQPQHF. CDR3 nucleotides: TGTGCCAGTAGTATGTCCTCAACCAGGGCGGGTCAGCCCCAGCATTTT.

CDR3 DNA sequence: TGTGCCAGCAGCCCAATCGAACGGGACGGGATCTATGGCTACACCTTC. Its translation is CASSPIERDGIYGYTF. This rearrangement joins TRBV2 to TRBJ1-2, with D possibly being TRBD1 (5 bases). This CDR3 comprises 16 residues. Germline CDR1 and CDR2: SNHLY and FYNNEI. V gave up 6 bases and J gave up 4 bases, with 21 bases separating them.

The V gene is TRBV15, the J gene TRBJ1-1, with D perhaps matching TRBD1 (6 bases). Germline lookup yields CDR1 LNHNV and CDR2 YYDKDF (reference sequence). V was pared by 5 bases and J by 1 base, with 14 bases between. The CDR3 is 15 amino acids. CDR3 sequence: CATSSGGPGNTEAFF. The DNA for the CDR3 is TGTGCCACCAGCTCGGGGGGCCCGGGGAACACTGAAGCTTTCTTT.

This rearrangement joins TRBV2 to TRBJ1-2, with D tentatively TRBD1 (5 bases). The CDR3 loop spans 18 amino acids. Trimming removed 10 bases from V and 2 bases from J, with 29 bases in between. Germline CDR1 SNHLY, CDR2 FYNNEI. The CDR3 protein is CATLFPGTGLGQNYGYTF. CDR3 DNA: TGTGCCACTTTATTCCCCGGGACTGGGCTTGGGCAAAACTATGGCTACACCTTC.

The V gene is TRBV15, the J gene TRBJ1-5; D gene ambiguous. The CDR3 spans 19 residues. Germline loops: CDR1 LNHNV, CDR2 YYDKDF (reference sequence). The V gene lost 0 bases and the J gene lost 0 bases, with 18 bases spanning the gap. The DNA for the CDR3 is TGTGCCACCAGCAGAGATACTGTCTTACTTACCTATAGCAATCAGCCCCAGCATTTT. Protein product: CATSRDTVLLTYSNQPQHF.

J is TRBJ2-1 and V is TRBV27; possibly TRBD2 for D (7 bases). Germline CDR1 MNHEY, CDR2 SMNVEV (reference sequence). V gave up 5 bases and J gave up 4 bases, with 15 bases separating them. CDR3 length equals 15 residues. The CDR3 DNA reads TGTGCCAGCAGTCCGGGGGGCGGGAGATACAATGAGCAGTTCTTC. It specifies CASSPGGGRYNEQFF.

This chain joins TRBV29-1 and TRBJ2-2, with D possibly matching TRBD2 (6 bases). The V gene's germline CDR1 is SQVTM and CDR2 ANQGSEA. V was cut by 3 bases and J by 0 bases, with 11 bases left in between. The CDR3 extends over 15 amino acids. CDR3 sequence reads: CSVDGGNSNTGELFF. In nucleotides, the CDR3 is TGCAGCGTTGATGGCGGGAATTCGAACACCGGGGAGCTGTTTTTT.

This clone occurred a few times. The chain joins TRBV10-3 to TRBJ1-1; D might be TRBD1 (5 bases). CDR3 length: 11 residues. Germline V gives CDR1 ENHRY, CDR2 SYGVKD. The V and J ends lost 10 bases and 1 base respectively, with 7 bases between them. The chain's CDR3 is CATRENTEAFF. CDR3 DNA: TGTGCCACCAGGGAGAACACTGAAGCTTTCTTT.

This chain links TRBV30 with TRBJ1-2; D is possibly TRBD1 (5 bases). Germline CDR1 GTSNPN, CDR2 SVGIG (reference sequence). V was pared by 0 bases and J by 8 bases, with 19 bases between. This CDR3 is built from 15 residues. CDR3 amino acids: CAWSVYVSGPGGYTF. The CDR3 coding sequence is TGTGCCTGGAGTGTATATGTCTCAGGGCCGGGAGGCTACACCTTC.

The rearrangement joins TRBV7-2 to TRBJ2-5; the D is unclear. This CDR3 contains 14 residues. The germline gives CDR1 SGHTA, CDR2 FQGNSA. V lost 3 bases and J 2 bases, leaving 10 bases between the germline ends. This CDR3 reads CASSLETRQETQYF. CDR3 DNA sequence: TGTGCCAGCAGCTTGGAGACACGTCAAGAGACCCAGTACTTC. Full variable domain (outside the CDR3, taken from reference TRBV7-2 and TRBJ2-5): GAGVSQSPSNKVTEKGKDVELRCDPISGHTALYWYRQSLGQGLEFLIYFQGNSAPDKSGLPSDRFSAERTGGSVSTLTIQRTQQEDSAVYLCASSLETRQETQYFGPGTRLLVL.

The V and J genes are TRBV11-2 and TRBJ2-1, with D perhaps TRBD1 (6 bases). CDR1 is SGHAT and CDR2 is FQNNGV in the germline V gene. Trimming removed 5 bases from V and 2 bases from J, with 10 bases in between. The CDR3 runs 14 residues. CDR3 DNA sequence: TGTGCCAGCAGCCCAGACAGGACCTACAATGAGCAGTTCTTC. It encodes CASSPDRTYNEQFF.

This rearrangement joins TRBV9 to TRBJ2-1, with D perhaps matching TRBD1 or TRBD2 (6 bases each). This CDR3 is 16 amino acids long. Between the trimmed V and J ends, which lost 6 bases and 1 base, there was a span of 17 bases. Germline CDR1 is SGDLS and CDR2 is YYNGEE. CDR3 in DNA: TGTGCCAGCACCCCTCGTAGGGGGGCGTCCTACAATGAGCAGTTCTTC. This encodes CASTPRRGASYNEQFF.

The CDR3 loop reads CASSFLRGSTNEKLFF. The CDR3 nucleotides are TGTGCCAGCAGTTTTCTCAGGGGATCAACTAATGAAAAACTGTTTTTT. The V call is TRBV28, the J call TRBJ1-4; tentatively, D is TRBD1 (6 bases). Between the trimmed V and J ends, which lost 3 bases and 0 bases, there was a span of 11 bases. The CDR3 sequence is 16 residues long. The germline gives CDR1 MDHEN, CDR2 SYDVKM.

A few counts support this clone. This chain's CDR3 is CSARGHTEAFF. Here the CDR3 DNA reads TGCAGTGCTAGAGGACACACTGAAGCTTTCTTT. The gene calls are TRBV20-1 and TRBJ1-1; D call uncertain. V was shortened by 1 base and J by 3 bases, with 3 bases between the two germline ends. Germline-derived CDR1 and CDR2 are DFQATT and SNEGSKA (reference sequence). The CDR3 totals 11 residues.

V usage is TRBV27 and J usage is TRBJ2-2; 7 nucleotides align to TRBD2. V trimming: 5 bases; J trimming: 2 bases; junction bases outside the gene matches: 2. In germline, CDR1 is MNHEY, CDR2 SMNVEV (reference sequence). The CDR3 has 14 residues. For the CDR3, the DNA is TGTGCCAGCAGTCCTAGCGGAAACACCGGGGAGCTGTTTTTT. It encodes CASSPSGNTGELFF.

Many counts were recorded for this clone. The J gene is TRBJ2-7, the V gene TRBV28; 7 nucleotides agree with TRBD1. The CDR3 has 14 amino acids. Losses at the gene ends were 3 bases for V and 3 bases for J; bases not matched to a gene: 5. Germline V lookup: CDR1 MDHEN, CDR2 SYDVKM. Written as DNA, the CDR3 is TGTGCCAGCAGTTTCCGGGACAGAGACTACGAGCAGTACTTC. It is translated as CASSFRDRDYEQYF.

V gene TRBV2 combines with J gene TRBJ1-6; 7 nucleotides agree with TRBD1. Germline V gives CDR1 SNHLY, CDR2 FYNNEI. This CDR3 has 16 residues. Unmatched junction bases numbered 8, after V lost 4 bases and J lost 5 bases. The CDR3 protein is CASSALGGVDNSPLHF. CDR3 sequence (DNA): TGTGCCAGCAGTGCTTTAGGGGGCGTGGATAATTCACCCCTCCACTTT. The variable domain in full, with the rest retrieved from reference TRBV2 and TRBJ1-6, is EPEVTQTPSHQVTQMGQEVILRCVPISNHLYFYWYRQILGQKVEFLVSFYNNEISEKSEIFDDQFSVERPDGSNFTLKIRSTKLEDSAMYFCASSALGGVDNSPLHFGNGTRLTVT.

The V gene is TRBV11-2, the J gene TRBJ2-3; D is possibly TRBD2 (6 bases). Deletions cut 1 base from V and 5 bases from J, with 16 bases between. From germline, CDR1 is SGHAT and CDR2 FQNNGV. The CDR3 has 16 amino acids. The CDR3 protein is CASSLVGGRRGDTQYF. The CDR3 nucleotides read TGTGCCAGCAGCTTAGTAGGAGGGAGGAGGGGAGATACGCAGTATTTT.

As DNA, the CDR3 is TGTGCCAGCAGCTTAAGGGGACAGGGTGACTATGGCTACACCTTC. It is translated as CASSLRGQGDYGYTF. The chain links TRBV7-9 to TRBJ1-2; 9 positions agree with TRBD1. Germline CDR1 is SEHNR and CDR2 is FQNEAQ (reference sequence). This CDR3 contains 15 residues. V dropped 2 bases and J dropped 3; count of bases not matched to a gene: 4.

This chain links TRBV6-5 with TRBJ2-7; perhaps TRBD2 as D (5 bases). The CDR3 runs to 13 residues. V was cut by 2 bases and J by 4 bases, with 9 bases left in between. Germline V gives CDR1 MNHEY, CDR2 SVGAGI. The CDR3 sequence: CASSYGRAYEQYF. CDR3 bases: TGTGCCAGCAGTTACGGGCGGGCGTACGAGCAGTACTTC.

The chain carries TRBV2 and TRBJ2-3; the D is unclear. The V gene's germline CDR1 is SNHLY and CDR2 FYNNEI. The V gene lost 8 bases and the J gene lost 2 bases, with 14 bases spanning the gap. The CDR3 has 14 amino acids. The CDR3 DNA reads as TGTGCCAGCGGAAGGACCCAAACCACAGATACGCAGTATTTT. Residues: CASGRTQTTDTQYF.

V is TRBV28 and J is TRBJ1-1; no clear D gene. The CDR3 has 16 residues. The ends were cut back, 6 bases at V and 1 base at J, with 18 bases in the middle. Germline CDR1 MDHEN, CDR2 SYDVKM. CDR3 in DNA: TGTGCCAGCAGCCCCGGAACCGACACTGAGAACACTGAAGCTTTCTTT. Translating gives CASSPGTDTENTEAFF.

CDR3 residues: CASSFPGVSYEQYF. In DNA form, the CDR3 reads TGTGCCAGCAGCTTCCCAGGGGTAAGTTACGAGCAGTACTTC. The rearrangement joins TRBV7-2 to TRBJ2-7; the D gene is possibly TRBD1 (6 bases). The V end lost 3 bases, the J end lost 4 bases, and 13 bases lay between the germline ends. The CDR3 is 14 amino acids. The germline V gene has CDR1 SGHTA and CDR2 FQGNSA.